A selection of T cell receptor beta chains follows, all from one sample in a study of blood T cells in healthy people across ages. TCRdb analysed the 5' RACE reads with MiXCR anew, one entry per CDR3 protein. The table lists roughly 860,000 distinct CDR3 sequences, 62% of them singletons. Sequencing input: blood. The receptors here all came from a man aged 25 to 45 in good health. CDR3s include the opening cysteine and the closing phenylalanine or tryptophan. A D gene is named only where the DNA matches it firmly. Only part of the rows carry a size: once, few, many, or a class if the clone is expanded.

cdr3_length	v_call	d_call	clone_size	j_call	cdr3_aa	cdr3_nt
11	TRBV12-3/TRBV12-4	.	.	TRBJ2-5	CTNSFQETQYF	TGTACCAACAGTTTTCAGGAGACCCAGTACTTC
15	TRBV4-1	.	.	TRBJ2-5	CASSQESSRPETQYF	TGCGCCAGCAGCCAAGAGTCTAGCAGGCCCGAGACCCAGTACTTC
13	TRBV21-1	.	.	TRBJ1-5	CARRGRANQPQHF	TGTGCCAGACGGGGCAGGGCCAATCAGCCCCAGCATTTT
16	TRBV27	TRBD2	.	TRBJ2-3	CASSRTSGGRRDTQYF	TGTGCCAGCAGCAGGACTAGCGGGGGTCGGAGAGATACGCAGTATTTT
14	TRBV6-5	TRBD1	.	TRBJ2-4	CASSGTGSRREQYF	TGTGCCAGCAGTGGGACAGGGAGTAGGCGGGAGCAGTACTTC
13	TRBV7-8	.	.	TRBJ2-2	CASSLEMVGELFF	TGTGCCAGCAGCTTAGAGATGGTCGGGGAGCTGTTTTTT
12	TRBV20-1	.	many	TRBJ2-5	CSATLGKETQYF	TGCAGTGCTACGCTCGGGAAAGAGACCCAGTACTTC
15	TRBV20-1	TRBD1	.	TRBJ2-5	CSAPSLTDRGETQYF	TGCAGTGCTCCCTCGCTTACCGACAGGGGCGAGACCCAGTACTTC
15	TRBV20-1	TRBD2	.	TRBJ2-1	CNSRHIAGWDNEQFF	TGCAATTCGCGACATATAGCGGGGTGGGACAATGAGCAGTTCTTC
15	TRBV4-3	.	few	TRBJ1-2	CASSQAEWARGGYTF	TGCGCCAGCAGCCAGGCCGAATGGGCAAGAGGTGGCTACACCTTC
15	TRBV21-1	.	.	TRBJ1-1	CASRLARGWHTEAFF	TGTGCCAGCAGATTAGCACGGGGTTGGCACACTGAAGCTTTCTTT
16	TRBV6-2/TRBV6-3	TRBD1	.	TRBJ2-1	CASSAVGTGEDNEQFF	TGTGCCAGCAGCGCGGTAGGGACAGGGGAGGACAATGAGCAGTTCTTC
16	TRBV15	.	few	TRBJ2-7	CATSRIFAGASYEQYF	TGTGCCACCAGCAGAATCTTCGCTGGGGCCTCCTACGAGCAGTACTTC
14	TRBV18	TRBD1	.	TRBJ2-7	CASSPLTGGYEQYF	TGTGCCAGCTCACCCCTTACAGGGGGCTACGAGCAGTACTTC
13	TRBV29-1	TRBD1	few	TRBJ1-5	CSAGQGFGQPQHF	TGCAGCGCCGGACAGGGTTTCGGTCAGCCCCAGCATTTT
13	TRBV3-1	.	.	TRBJ2-3	CASSYKTGRTQYF	TGTGCCAGCAGTTACAAGACAGGACGCACGCAGTATTTT
14	TRBV18	.	.	TRBJ2-3	CASSPSLSADTQYF	TGTGCCAGCTCACCGAGTCTATCCGCAGATACGCAGTATTTT
10	TRBV20-1	.	.	TRBJ2-7	CSASSDGQYF	TGCAGTGCTAGTTCCGATGGGCAGTACTTC
18	TRBV7-2	.	.	TRBJ1-1	CASSLVRGPTRVGTEAFF	TGTGCCAGCAGCTTAGTGAGGGGCCCTACAAGGGTGGGCACTGAAGCTTTCTTT
12	TRBV29-1	.	few	TRBJ2-1	CSVYTDYNEQFF	TGCAGCGTTTACACGGACTACAATGAGCAGTTCTTC
14	TRBV4-3	.	.	TRBJ1-2	CASGPPGREAGYTF	TGCGCCAGCGGCCCTCCAGGGCGGGAGGCTGGCTACACCTTC
17	TRBV12-3/TRBV12-4	TRBD2	few	TRBJ2-3	CASSLGLAGVSTDTQYF	TGTGCCAGCAGTTTAGGGTTAGCGGGGGTGAGCACAGATACGCAGTATTTT
12	TRBV24-1	.	.	TRBJ2-5	CATTSTRNEQYF	TGTGCCACCACGTCGACCCGCAATGAGCAGTACTTC
13	TRBV18	.	.	TRBJ2-5	CASSPPSLETQYF	TGTGCCAGCTCACCACCGAGCCTTGAGACCCAGTACTTC
13	TRBV7-3	.	.	TRBJ2-1	CASSLHPQKGQFF	TGTGCCAGCAGCTTACATCCTCAAAAGGGGCAGTTCTTC
16	TRBV6-4	.	many	TRBJ2-3	CASSDSSVGGTDTQYF	TGTGCCAGCAGTGACTCGAGTGTGGGGGGCACAGATACGCAGTATTTT
15	TRBV5-1	.	.	TRBJ2-3	CASSQGPEGTDTQYF	TGCGCCAGCAGCCAGGGACCAGAAGGTACAGATACGCAGTATTTT
12	TRBV28	TRBD1	few	TRBJ2-1	CASSLQGQGKFF	TGTGCCAGCAGCCTACAGGGACAGGGGAAGTTCTTC
16	TRBV5-5	.	few	TRBJ2-4	CASSLTATLAKNIQYF	TGTGCCAGCAGCCTTACAGCGACATTAGCCAAAAACATTCAGTACTTC
13	TRBV20-1	.	once	TRBJ2-5	CSARDSPVETQYF	TGCAGTGCTAGAGATTCCCCGGTAGAGACCCAGTACTTC
19	TRBV13	TRBD2	.	TRBJ2-3	CASSLPPGLAGGPTDTQYF	TGTGCCAGCAGCTTACCCCCGGGACTAGCGGGGGGGCCAACAGATACGCAGTATTTT
15	TRBV7-8	.	.	TRBJ2-7	CASSLLAGRPSDQYF	TGTGCCAGCAGCTTATTGGCAGGACGACCCTCCGATCAGTACTTC
13	TRBV4-1	.	.	TRBJ2-5	CASSQVMRETQYF	TGCGCCAGCAGCCAAGTGATGCGGGAGACCCAGTACTTC
15	TRBV7-2	.	few	TRBJ2-1	CASSLDHYPSNEQFF	TGTGCCAGCAGCTTAGACCACTATCCCTCCAATGAGCAGTTCTTC
12	TRBV15	.	.	TRBJ2-7	CATSEGAYEQYF	TGTGCCACCAGCGAGGGAGCCTACGAGCAGTACTTC
14	TRBV20-1	TRBD1	.	TRBJ2-7	CSARDSQGSYEQYF	TGCAGTGCCCGGGACAGCCAGGGCTCCTATGAGCAGTACTTC
17	TRBV29-1	.	.	TRBJ1-2	CSVEDRRGDILGYGYTF	TGCAGCGTTGAAGATCGCAGGGGCGACATCCTTGGCTATGGCTACACCTTC
13	TRBV9	.	.	TRBJ1-2	CASSSDGSYGYTF	TGTGCCAGCAGCAGTGACGGTTCCTATGGCTACACCTTC
14	TRBV9	.	few	TRBJ2-7	CASSVDVSNYEQYF	TGTGCCAGCAGCGTAGACGTCTCCAACTACGAGCAGTACTTC
17	TRBV4-3	.	.	TRBJ1-6	CASSQDSKLLYNSPLHF	TGCGCCAGCAGCCAAGATTCGAAACTACTCTATAATTCACCCCTCCACTTT
15	TRBV6-2/TRBV6-3	.	.	TRBJ2-7	CASKGAGLLYNEQYF	TGTGCCAGCAAAGGAGCGGGCCTACTCTACAATGAGCAGTACTTC
15	TRBV2	.	.	TRBJ2-6	CASIGTYSGANVLTF	TGTGCCAGCATTGGCACCTACTCTGGGGCCAACGTCCTGACTTTC
15	TRBV20-1	TRBD2	few	TRBJ2-7	CSALPGLVLAYEQYF	TGCAGTGCTCTTCCAGGACTAGTCCTGGCCTACGAGCAGTACTTC
16	TRBV3-1	TRBD2	.	TRBJ2-1	CASSPVGLAGVGEQFF	TGTGCCAGCAGCCCCGTTGGACTAGCGGGGGTCGGTGAGCAGTTCTTC
17	TRBV7-2	.	.	TRBJ1-6	CASSFGGGGSYNSPLHF	TGTGCCAGCAGCTTCGGGGGAGGGGGCTCCTATAATTCACCCCTCCACTTT
15	TRBV9	.	once	TRBJ2-7	CASSVDAGAYNEQYF	TGTGCCAGCAGCGTAGATGCGGGGGCCTACAATGAGCAGTACTTC
15	TRBV4-2	TRBD2	.	TRBJ2-1	CASSQAQRGDNEQFF	TGTGCCAGCAGCCAAGCCCAGCGGGGGGACAATGAGCAGTTCTTC
15	TRBV28	TRBD1	.	TRBJ1-2	CASSFARGVSHGYTF	TGTGCCAGCAGTTTCGCCAGGGGGGTATCCCACGGCTACACCTTC
14	TRBV12-3/TRBV12-4	.	many	TRBJ2-7	CASSWDTDGYEQYF	TGTGCCAGCAGTTGGGACACGGACGGCTACGAGCAGTACTTC
15	TRBV12-1	.	.	TRBJ2-2	CASSVSSGSGGELFF	TGTGCCAGCAGCGTCTCCTCGGGGTCCGGCGGGGAGCTGTTTTTT
14	TRBV20-1	TRBD2	few	TRBJ2-3	CSARLAGASDTQYF	TGCAGTGCTAGACTAGCGGGGGCTTCAGATACGCAGTATTTT
13	TRBV6-1	TRBD1	few	TRBJ2-1	CASNGQGHDEQFF	TGTGCCAGCAACGGACAGGGGCACGATGAGCAGTTCTTC
13	TRBV6-2/TRBV6-3	TRBD1	.	TRBJ1-1	CASNQGTVAEAFF	TGTGCCAGCAACCAGGGGACAGTTGCTGAAGCTTTCTTT
14	TRBV9	.	few	TRBJ1-2	CASSVATYNYGYTF	TGTGCCAGCAGCGTAGCTACGTATAACTATGGCTACACCTTC
15	TRBV3-1	TRBD2	.	TRBJ2-5	CASSQPGLAMETQYF	TGTGCCAGCAGCCAACCCGGACTAGCGATGGAGACCCAGTACTTC
15	TRBV24-1	.	.	TRBJ1-1	CATRKIQGPNTEAFF	TGTGCCACCAGAAAAATCCAGGGGCCGAACACTGAAGCTTTCTTT
16	TRBV20-1	TRBD1	.	TRBJ2-7	CSARDLGTEDSYEQYF	TGCAGTGCTAGAGATTTGGGGACAGAGGATTCATACGAGCAGTACTTC
13	TRBV6-1	.	once	TRBJ1-1	CAVQKELNTEAFF	TGTGCCGTACAAAAGGAATTGAACACTGAAGCTTTCTTT
13	TRBV6-4	.	.	TRBJ2-7	CASSNPLAYEQYF	TGTGCCAGCAGTAACCCTCTGGCCTACGAGCAGTACTTC